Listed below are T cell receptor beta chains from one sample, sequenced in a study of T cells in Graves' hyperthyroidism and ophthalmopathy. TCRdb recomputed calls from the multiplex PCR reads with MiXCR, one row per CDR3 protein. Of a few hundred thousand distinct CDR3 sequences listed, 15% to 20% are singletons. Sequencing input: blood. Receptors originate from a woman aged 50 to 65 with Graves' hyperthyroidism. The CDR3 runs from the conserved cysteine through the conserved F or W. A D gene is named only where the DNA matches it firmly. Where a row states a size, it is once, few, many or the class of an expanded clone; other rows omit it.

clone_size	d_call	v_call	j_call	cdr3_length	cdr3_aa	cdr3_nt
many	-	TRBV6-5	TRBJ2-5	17	CASSYSGVGTLQETQYF	TGTGCCAGCAGTTACTCAGGTGTCGGAACATTACAAGAGACCCAGTACTTC
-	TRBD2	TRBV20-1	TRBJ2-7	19	CSAREQGLAGGSLTYEQYF	TGCAGTGCTAGAGAGCAGGGACTAGCGGGAGGATCCCTAACCTACGAGCAGTACTTC
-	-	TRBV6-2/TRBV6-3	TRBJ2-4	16	CASSYRVVGVGNIQYF	TGTGCCAGCAGTTACCGGGTCGTAGGTGTGGGAAACATTCAGTACTTC
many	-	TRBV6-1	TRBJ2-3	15	CASSERAAATDTQYF	TGTGCCAGCAGTGAAAGGGCAGCAGCCACAGATACGCAGTATTTT
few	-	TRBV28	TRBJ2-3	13	CASSLILADTQYF	TGTGCCAGCAGTCTAATTCTAGCGGATACGCAGTATTTT
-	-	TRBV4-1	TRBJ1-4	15	CASSEMAGEGEKLFF	TGCGCCAGCAGCGAAATGGCAGGTGAGGGCGAAAAACTGTTTTTT
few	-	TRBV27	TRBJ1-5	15	CASSLVRGGLQPQHF	TGTGCCAGCAGTTTGGTCAGGGGAGGTCTTCAGCCCCAGCATTTT
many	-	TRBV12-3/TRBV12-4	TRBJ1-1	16	CASSLQGWYGSTEAFF	TGTGCCAGCAGTCTACAGGGATGGTATGGGAGCACTGAAGCTTTCTTT
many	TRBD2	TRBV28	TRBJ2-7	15	CASNSYSGSAYEQYF	TGTGCCAGCAATTCCTATAGCGGGAGCGCCTACGAGCAGTACTTC
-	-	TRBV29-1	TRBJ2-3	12	CSVVRIGDTQYF	TGCAGCGTTGTAAGGATAGGAGATACGCAGTATTTT
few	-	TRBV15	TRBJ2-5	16	CATSPLSGVNQETQYF	TGTGCCACCAGCCCCCTTTCTGGGGTGAACCAAGAGACCCAGTACTTC
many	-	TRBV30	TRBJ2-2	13	CAWSPTNTGELFF	TGTGCCTGGAGTCCTACGAACACCGGGGAGCTGTTTTTT
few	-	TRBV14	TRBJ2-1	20	CASSQDQRKRGGRGVGEQFF	TGTGCCAGCAGCCAAGACCAGAGGAAGCGCGGCGGCCGCGGGGTGGGTGAGCAGTTCTTC
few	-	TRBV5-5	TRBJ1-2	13	CASTSPGDYGYTF	TGTGCCAGCACCTCGCCGGGGGACTATGGCTACACCTTC
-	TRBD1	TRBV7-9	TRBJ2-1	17	CASSSGSGTGGFYEQFF	TGTGCCAGCAGCTCCGGGTCCGGGACAGGGGGATTCTATGAGCAGTTCTTC
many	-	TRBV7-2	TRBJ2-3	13	CASSPHRGDTQYF	TGTGCCAGCAGCCCCCATCGGGGGGATACGCAGTATTTT
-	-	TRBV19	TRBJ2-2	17	CASSILLWGPDTGELFF	TGTGCCAGTAGTATCCTTTTGTGGGGGCCTGACACCGGGGAGCTGTTTTTT
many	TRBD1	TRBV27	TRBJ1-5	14	CASSLDRGGQPQHF	TGTGCCAGCAGTTTAGACAGGGGAGGTCAGCCCCAGCATTTT
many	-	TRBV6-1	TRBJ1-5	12	CASNWGNQPQHF	TGTGCCAGCAATTGGGGAAATCAGCCCCAGCATTTT
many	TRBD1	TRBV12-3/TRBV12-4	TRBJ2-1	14	CASNAGGSYNEQFF	TGTGCCAGCAATGCAGGGGGCTCCTACAATGAGCAGTTCTTC
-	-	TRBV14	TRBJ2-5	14	CASSHRTSRETQYF	TGTGCCAGCAGCCACCGAACTAGCAGGGAGACCCAGTACTTC
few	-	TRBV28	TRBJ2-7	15	CASSRWGNPPYEQYF	TGTGCCAGCAGCCGTTGGGGGAACCCCCCCTACGAGCAGTACTTC
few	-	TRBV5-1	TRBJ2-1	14	CASSLVGRRNEQFF	TGCGCCAGCAGCTTGGTCGGCAGGCGCAATGAGCAGTTCTTC
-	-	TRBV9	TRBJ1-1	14	CASSVGDMNTEAFF	TGTGCCAGCAGCGTCGGAGACATGAACACTGAAGCTTTCTTT
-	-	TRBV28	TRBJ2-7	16	CASSPLSGTEAYEQYF	TGTGCCAGCAGCCCCCTCTCCGGGACGGAAGCCTACGAGCAGTACTTC
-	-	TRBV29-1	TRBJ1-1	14	CSTFDTRGWTEAFF	TGCAGCACTTTTGACACACGGGGATGGACTGAAGCTTTCTTT
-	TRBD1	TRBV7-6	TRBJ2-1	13	CASSWGQYNEQFF	TGTGCCAGCAGCTGGGGACAGTACAATGAGCAGTTCTTC
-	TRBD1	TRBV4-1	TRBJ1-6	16	CASSQSPGQGSSPLHF	TGCGCCAGCAGCCAATCACCGGGACAGGGAAGTTCACCCCTCCACTTT
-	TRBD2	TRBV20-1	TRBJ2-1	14	CSAPLAGDYNEQFF	TGCAGTGCACCTCTAGCGGGCGACTACAATGAGCAGTTCTTC
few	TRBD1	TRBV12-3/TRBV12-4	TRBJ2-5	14	CASNLQGVRETQYF	TGTGCCAGCAATCTACAGGGGGTTCGAGAGACCCAGTACTTC
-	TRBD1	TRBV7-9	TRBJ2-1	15	CASSWDRDSYNEQFF	TGTGCCAGCAGCTGGGACAGAGACTCCTACAATGAGCAGTTCTTC
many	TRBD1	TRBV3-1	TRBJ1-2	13	CASSPLQGYGYTF	TGTGCCAGCAGCCCCCTACAGGGGTATGGCTACACCTTC
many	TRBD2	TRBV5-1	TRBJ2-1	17	CASSLGLAGGPYNEQFF	TGCGCCAGCAGCTTGGGACTAGCGGGAGGGCCTTACAATGAGCAGTTCTTC
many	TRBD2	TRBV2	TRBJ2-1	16	CASSPTSGRALNEQFF	TGTGCCAGCAGCCCTACTAGCGGGAGGGCCTTGAATGAGCAGTTCTTC
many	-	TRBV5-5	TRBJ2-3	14	CASSPRGVTDTQYF	TGTGCCAGCAGCCCAAGAGGGGTGACAGATACGCAGTATTTT
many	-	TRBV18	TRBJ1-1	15	CASSPPAGRLTEAFF	TGTGCCAGCTCACCACCGGCGGGGCGCCTCACTGAAGCTTTCTTT
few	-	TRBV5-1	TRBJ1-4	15	CASSLGHSTNEKLFF	TGCGCCAGCAGCTTGGGTCACAGCACCAATGAAAAACTGTTTTTT
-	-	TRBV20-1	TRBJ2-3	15	CSARDSRVGPDTQYF	TGCAGTGCTAGAGATTCGAGGGTAGGGCCAGATACGCAGTATTTT
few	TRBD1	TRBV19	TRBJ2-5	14	CASSSYGTENRQYF	TGTGCCAGTAGTTCGTACGGGACAGAAAATCGTCAGTACTTC
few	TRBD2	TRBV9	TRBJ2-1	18	CASSAKRTGLAGGNEQFF	TGTGCCAGCAGCGCGAAAAGGACGGGGCTAGCGGGCGGCAATGAGCAGTTCTTC
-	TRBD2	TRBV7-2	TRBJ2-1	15	CASSLEVAGSDEQFF	TGTGCCAGCAGCTTAGAAGTAGCGGGGTCCGATGAGCAGTTCTTC
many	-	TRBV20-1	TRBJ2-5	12	CSAPLGGETQYF	TGCAGTGCCCCCCTGGGGGGAGAGACCCAGTACTTC
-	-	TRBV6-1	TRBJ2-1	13	CASGYTAYNEQFF	TGTGCCAGCGGGTATACCGCTTACAATGAGCAGTTCTTC
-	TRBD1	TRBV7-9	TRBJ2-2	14	CASSLRDRARELFF	TGTGCCAGCAGCCTCCGGGACAGGGCTAGGGAGCTGTTTTTT
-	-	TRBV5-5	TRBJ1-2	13	CASSLRPLGGYTF	TGTGCCAGCAGCTTGAGGCCTCTTGGGGGCTACACCTTC
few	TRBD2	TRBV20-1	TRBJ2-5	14	CSARALAGLKTQYF	TGCAGTGCTAGAGCGCTAGCGGGGCTAAAGACCCAGTACTTC
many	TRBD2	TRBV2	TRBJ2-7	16	CASSLTRLAGDYEQYF	TGTGCCAGCAGCCTGACCCGACTAGCGGGAGACTACGAGCAGTACTTC
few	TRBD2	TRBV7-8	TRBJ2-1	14	CASSPTNGRSEQFF	TGTGCCAGCAGCCCCACCAACGGGAGGAGTGAGCAGTTCTTC